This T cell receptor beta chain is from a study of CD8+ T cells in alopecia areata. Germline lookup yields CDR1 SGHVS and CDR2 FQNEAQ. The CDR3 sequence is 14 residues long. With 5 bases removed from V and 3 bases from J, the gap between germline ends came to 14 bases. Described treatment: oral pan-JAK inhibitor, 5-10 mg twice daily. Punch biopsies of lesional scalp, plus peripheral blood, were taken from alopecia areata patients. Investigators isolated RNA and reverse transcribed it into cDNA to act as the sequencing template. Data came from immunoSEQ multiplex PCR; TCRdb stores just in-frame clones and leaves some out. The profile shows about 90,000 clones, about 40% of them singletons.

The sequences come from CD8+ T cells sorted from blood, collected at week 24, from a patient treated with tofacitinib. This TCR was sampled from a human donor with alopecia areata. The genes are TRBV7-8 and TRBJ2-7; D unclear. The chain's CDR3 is CASSPRTESYEQYF. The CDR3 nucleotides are TGTGCCAGCAGCCCCAGGACCGAGAGCTACGAGCAGTACTTC.